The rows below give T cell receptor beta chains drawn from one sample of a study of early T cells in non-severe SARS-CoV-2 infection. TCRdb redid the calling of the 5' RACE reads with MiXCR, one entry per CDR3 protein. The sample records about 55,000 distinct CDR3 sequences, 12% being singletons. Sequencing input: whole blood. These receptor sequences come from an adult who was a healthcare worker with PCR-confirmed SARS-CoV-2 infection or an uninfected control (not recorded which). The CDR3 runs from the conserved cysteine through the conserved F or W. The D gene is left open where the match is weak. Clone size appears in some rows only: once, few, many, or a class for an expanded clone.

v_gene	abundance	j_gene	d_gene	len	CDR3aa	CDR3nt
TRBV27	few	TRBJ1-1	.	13	CASSFRGATEAFF	TGTGCCAGCAGTTTCAGGGGAGCCACTGAAGCTTTCTTT
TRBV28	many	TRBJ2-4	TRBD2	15	CASSLPRGGGNIQYF	TGTGCCAGCAGTTTGCCCCGGGGGGGCGGGAACATTCAGTACTTC
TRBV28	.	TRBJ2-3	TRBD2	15	CASTQTSGRTDTQYF	TGTGCCAGCACCCAGACTAGCGGGAGAACAGATACGCAGTATTTT
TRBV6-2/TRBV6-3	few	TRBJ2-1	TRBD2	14	CASRPSGRNNEQFF	TGTGCCAGCAGACCGAGCGGGAGAAACAATGAGCAGTTCTTC
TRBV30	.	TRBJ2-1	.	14	CAWDAFGEHNEQFF	TGTGCCTGGGATGCTTTCGGGGAGCACAATGAGCAGTTCTTC
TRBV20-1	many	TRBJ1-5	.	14	CSARGTFGNQPQHF	TGCAGTGCCCGTGGGACGTTCGGCAATCAGCCCCAGCATTTT
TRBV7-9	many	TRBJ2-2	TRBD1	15	CASSRQGQGAGELFF	TGTGCCAGCAGCCGTCAAGGACAGGGGGCCGGGGAGCTGTTTTTT
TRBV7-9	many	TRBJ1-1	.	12	CASSLMNTEAFF	TGTGCCAGCAGCCTTATGAACACTGAAGCTTTCTTT
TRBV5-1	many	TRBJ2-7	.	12	CASSLAGNEQYF	TGCGCCAGCAGCTTGGCCGGAAACGAGCAGTACTTC
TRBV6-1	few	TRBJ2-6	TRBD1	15	CASRETGSGANVLTF	TGTGCCAGCAGGGAGACAGGGAGCGGGGCCAACGTCCTGACTTTC
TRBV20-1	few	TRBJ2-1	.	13	CSARGHLYNEQFF	TGCAGTGCTAGAGGACACCTATACAATGAGCAGTTCTTC
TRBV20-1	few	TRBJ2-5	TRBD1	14	CSATWTGGKETQYF	TGCAGTGCTACCTGGACAGGGGGGAAAGAGACCCAGTACTTC
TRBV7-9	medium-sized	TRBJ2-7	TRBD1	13	CASSLGTGTEQYF	TGTGCCAGCAGCTTAGGGACAGGGACCGAGCAGTACTTC
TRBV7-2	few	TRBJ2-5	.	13	CASRLGLQETQYF	TGTGCCAGCAGGCTGGGACTCCAAGAGACCCAGTACTTC
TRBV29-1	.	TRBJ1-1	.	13	CSGFPGPNTEAFF	TGCAGCGGTTTTCCGGGGCCGAACACTGAAGCTTTCTTT
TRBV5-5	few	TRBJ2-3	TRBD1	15	CASSLVGQGGDTQYF	TGTGCCAGCAGCTTGGTCGGACAGGGCGGCGATACGCAGTATTTT
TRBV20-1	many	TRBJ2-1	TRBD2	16	CSAGNPTSGTYNEQFF	TGCAGTGCTGGGAATCCGACTAGCGGGACCTACAATGAGCAGTTCTTC
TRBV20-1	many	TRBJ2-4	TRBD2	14	CSASGTRSKNIQYF	TGCAGTGCTTCCGGGACTAGGTCCAAAAACATTCAGTACTTC
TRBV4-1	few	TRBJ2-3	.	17	CASSQLGLLPTSDTQYF	TGCGCCAGCAGCCAACTGGGACTTCTCCCTACCAGCGATACGCAGTATTTT
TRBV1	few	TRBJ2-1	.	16	CTSSQGASGPYNEQFF	TGCACCAGCAGCCAAGGGGCTAGCGGGCCCTACAATGAGCAGTTCTTC
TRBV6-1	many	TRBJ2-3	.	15	CASNPRYQGSDTQYF	TGTGCCAGCAATCCTCGGTACCAAGGCTCGGATACGCAGTATTTT
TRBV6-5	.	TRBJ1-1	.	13	CASSYGDGAEAFF	TGTGCCAGCAGTTACGGGGATGGGGCTGAAGCTTTCTTT
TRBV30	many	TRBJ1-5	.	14	CAWSSSGHIQPQHF	TGTGCCTGGAGTTCCTCGGGACACATTCAGCCCCAGCATTTT
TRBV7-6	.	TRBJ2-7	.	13	CASSSGGSYEQYF	TGTGCCAGCAGCTCCGGGGGCTCCTACGAGCAGTACTTC
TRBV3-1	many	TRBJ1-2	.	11	CASSQGPGYTF	TGTGCCAGCAGCCAAGGGCCTGGCTACACCTTC
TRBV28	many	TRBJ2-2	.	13	CASTQRGAGELFF	TGTGCCAGCACCCAGAGGGGGGCCGGGGAGCTGTTTTTT
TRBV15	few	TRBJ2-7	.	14	CATSRQGLAYEQYF	TGTGCCACCAGCAGACAGGGCCTGGCCTACGAGCAGTACTTC
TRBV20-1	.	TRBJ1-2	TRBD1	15	CSARDGGGTGYGYTF	TGCAGTGCTAGAGATGGCGGCGGGACAGGCTATGGCTACACCTTC
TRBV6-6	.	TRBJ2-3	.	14	CATVDWLGTDTQYF	TGTGCCACCGTGGACTGGCTGGGCACAGATACGCAGTATTTT
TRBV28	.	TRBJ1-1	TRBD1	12	CASSGQGRWAFF	TGTGCCAGCAGTGGACAGGGCCGGTGGGCTTTCTTT
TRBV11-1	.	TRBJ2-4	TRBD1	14	CASSFPTGGNIQYF	TGTGCCAGCAGCTTCCCTACAGGGGGAAACATTCAGTACTTC
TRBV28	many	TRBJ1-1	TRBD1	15	CASSFGDSHFTEAFF	TGTGCCAGCAGTTTCGGGGACAGCCACTTCACTGAAGCTTTCTTT
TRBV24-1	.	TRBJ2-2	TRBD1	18	CATSDAPYRDRGTGELFF	TGTGCCACCAGTGATGCACCCTACAGGGACAGGGGGACCGGGGAGCTGTTTTTT
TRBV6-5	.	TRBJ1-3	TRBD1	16	CASSYSGQGSGNTIYF	TGTGCCAGCAGTTACTCCGGACAGGGATCTGGAAACACCATATATTTT
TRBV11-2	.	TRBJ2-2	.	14	CASSITDWSGELFF	TGTGCCAGCAGCATCACCGACTGGTCCGGGGAGCTGTTTTTT
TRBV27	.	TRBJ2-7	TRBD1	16	CASSLSRRTGVYEQYF	TGTGCCAGCAGTTTATCCCGCCGGACAGGGGTCTACGAGCAGTACTTC
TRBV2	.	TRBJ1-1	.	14	CASSEMRQHTEAFF	TGTGCCAGCAGTGAAATGCGGCAGCACACTGAAGCTTTCTTT
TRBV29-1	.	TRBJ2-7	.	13	CSVVSSRGYEQYF	TGCAGCGTTGTTAGTTCCAGGGGCTACGAGCAGTACTTC
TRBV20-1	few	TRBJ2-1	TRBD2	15	CSARDPGRPYNEQFF	TGCAGTGCTAGAGACCCCGGGAGGCCCTACAATGAGCAGTTCTTC
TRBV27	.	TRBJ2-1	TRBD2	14	CASNPSGRLDEQFF	TGTGCCTCCAACCCTAGCGGGAGACTGGATGAGCAGTTCTTC
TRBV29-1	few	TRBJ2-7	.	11	CSVRADYEQYF	TGCAGCGTGAGGGCTGACTACGAGCAGTACTTC
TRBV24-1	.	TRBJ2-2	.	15	CATSDEVAATGELFF	TGTGCCACCAGTGATGAGGTAGCGGCCACCGGGGAGCTGTTTTTT
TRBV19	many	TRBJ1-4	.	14	CASSHRPTNEKLFF	TGTGCCAGTAGTCACCGCCCAACTAATGAAAAACTGTTTTTT
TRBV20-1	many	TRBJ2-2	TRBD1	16	CSAWVLGTGIPGELFF	TGCAGTGCATGGGTCTTAGGGACAGGGATCCCCGGGGAGCTGTTTTTT
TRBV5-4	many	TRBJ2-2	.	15	CASSLGALNTGELFF	TGTGCCAGCAGCTTAGGCGCTTTGAACACCGGGGAGCTGTTTTTT
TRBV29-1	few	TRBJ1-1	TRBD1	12	CSVETGFTEAFF	TGCAGCGTCGAGACAGGGTTCACTGAAGCTTTCTTT
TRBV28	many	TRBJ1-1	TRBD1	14	CASSPTGGRTEAFF	TGTGCCAGCAGCCCCACAGGGGGGAGGACTGAAGCTTTCTTT
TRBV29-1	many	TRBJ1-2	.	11	CSVDEVPRNTF	TGCAGCGTTGATGAGGTACCCCGGAACACCTTC
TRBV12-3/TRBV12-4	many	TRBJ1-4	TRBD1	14	CASSIRGINEKLFF	TGTGCCAGCAGTATCAGGGGGATTAATGAAAAACTGTTTTTT
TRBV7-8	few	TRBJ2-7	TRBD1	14	CASSWDRGSYEQYF	TGTGCCAGCAGCTGGGACAGGGGGTCCTACGAGCAGTACTTC
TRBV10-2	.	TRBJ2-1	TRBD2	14	CASKEGGRSNEQFF	TGCGCCAGCAAAGAGGGAGGGAGGAGCAATGAGCAGTTCTTC
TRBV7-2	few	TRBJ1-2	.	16	CASSLGAKAPIYGYTF	TGTGCCAGCAGCTTAGGAGCGAAGGCACCCATCTATGGCTACACCTTC
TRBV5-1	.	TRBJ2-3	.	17	CASSLVGGSARTDTQYF	TGCGCCAGCAGCTTGGTTGGTGGTAGCGCGCGCACAGATACGCAGTATTTT
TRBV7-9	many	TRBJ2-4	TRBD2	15	CASSLPGLAENIQYF	TGTGCCAGCAGCTTACCCGGACTAGCCGAAAACATTCAGTACTTC
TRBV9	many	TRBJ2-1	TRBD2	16	CASSVERGGSYNEQFF	TGTGCCAGCAGCGTAGAGAGGGGAGGGAGTTACAATGAGCAGTTCTTC